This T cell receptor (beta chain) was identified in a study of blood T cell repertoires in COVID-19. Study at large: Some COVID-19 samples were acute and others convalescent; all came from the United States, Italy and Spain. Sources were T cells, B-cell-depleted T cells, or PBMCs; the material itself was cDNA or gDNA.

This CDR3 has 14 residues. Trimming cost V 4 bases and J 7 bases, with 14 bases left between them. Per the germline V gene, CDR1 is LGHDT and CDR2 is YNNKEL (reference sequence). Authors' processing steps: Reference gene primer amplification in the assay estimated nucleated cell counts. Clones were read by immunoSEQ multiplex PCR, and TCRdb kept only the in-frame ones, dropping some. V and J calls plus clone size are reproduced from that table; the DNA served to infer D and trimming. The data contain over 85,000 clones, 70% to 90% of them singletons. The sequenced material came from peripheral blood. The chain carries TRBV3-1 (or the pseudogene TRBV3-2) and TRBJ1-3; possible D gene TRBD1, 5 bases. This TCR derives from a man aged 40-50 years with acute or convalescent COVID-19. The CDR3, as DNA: TGTGCCAGCAGCCCGGACAATTGGGTGAACACCATATATTTT. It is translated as CASSPDNWVNTIYF.